A single sample is the source of the 17 T cell receptor beta chains below, sequenced in a study of blood T cell repertoires in COVID-19. Repertoires were generated with immunoSEQ multiplex PCR, while TCRdb's copy carries only in-frame clones and drops some. The sample lists about 400,000 clones; 88% were seen once. The material sequenced was PBMCs or T cells enriched from blood (not recorded which). All receptors come from a middle-aged woman with acute COVID-19.

The CDR3 DNA follows: TGTGCCAGCAGCTTCGACACTGAAGCTTTCTTT. Its protein is CASSFDTEAFF. The V gene is TRBV13, the J gene TRBJ1-1; D is unresolved. Germline values: CDR1 PRHDT, CDR2 FYEKMQ (reference sequence). The CDR3 is 11 residues long. The ends were cut back, 3 bases at V and 3 bases at J, with 2 bases in the middle.

The chain is built from TRBV11-2 and TRBJ1-5; a possible D gene is TRBD1 (6 bases). Germline V CDR1 and CDR2: SGHAT, FQNNGV. V dropped 1 base and J dropped 2 bases, with 9 bases sitting between them. The CDR3 has 15 residues. The CDR3 bases are TGTGCCAGCAGCTTAGCGGGGGGCCGCAATCAGCCCCAGCATTTT. Translating gives CASSLAGGRNQPQHF.

The rearrangement joins TRBV25-1 to TRBJ1-2, with TRBD1 matching 7 bases. This CDR3 spans 14 amino acids. V shed 5 bases and J 2 bases; nucleotides not matched to a gene: 5. Germline V gives CDR1 MGHDK, CDR2 SYGVNS. DNA for the CDR3: TGTGCCAGCAGTCCACAGGGGATAAACTATGGCTACACCTTC. It is translated as CASSPQGINYGYTF.

The chain carries TRBV4-2 and TRBJ2-3; 9 nucleotides align to TRBD2. After removal of 0 bases from V and 4 bases from J, the junction contained 5 bases not matched to a gene. CDR3 length equals 16 residues. Germline CDR1 LGHNA, CDR2 YNFKEQ. In DNA, the CDR3 is TGTGCCAGCAGCCAAGATCTGGCTAGCGGGGCAGATACGCAGTATTTT. This translates into CASSQDLASGADTQYF.

The CDR3 here is CASSPTGGQPQHF. The CDR3 bases are TGTGCCAGCAGCCCCACGGGGGGACAGCCCCAGCATTTT. The chain uses TRBV6-2 or TRBV6-3 and TRBJ1-5, with D maybe TRBD1 (5 bases). The CDR3 sequence is 13 residues long. The V end lost 6 bases, the J end lost 7 bases, and 13 bases lay between the germline ends. Germline assignment: CDR1 MNHEY and CDR2 SVGEGT.

The rearrangement links TRBV14 to TRBJ1-4, with TRBD1 as a possible D gene (5 bases). CDR3 length equals 15 residues. Germline CDR1 reads SGHDN; CDR2 reads FVKESK. V lost 1 base to trimming and J lost 16 bases, with 22 bases between them. Written as DNA, the CDR3 is TGTGCCAGCAGCCAAGGATTTGACAGCGCCTTTCTGACGTTTTTT. Translation gives CASSQGFDSAFLTFF.

The chain couples TRBV2 to TRBJ2-7, with TRBD1 matching 9 bases. The CDR3 extends over 16 amino acids. The germline V gene has CDR1 SNHLY and CDR2 FYNNEI. V gave up 1 base and J gave up 4 bases; unmatched junction bases: 8. The CDR3 bases are TGTGCCAGCAGTGAAGAGCGATTGGGACAGGGATACGAGCAGTACTTC. This translates into CASSEERLGQGYEQYF.

This rearrangement joins TRBV27 to TRBJ1-4, with D maybe TRBD1 (5 bases). CDR3 length equals 18 residues. V lost 5 bases and J 0 bases, leaving 19 bases between the germline ends. Per germline, CDR1 MNHEY and CDR2 SMNVEV (reference sequence). The DNA for the CDR3 is TGTGCCAGCAGTCCCGCCCGGGGCGGGGGGGCAACTAATGAAAAACTGTTTTTT. This encodes CASSPARGGGATNEKLFF.

This rearrangement joins TRBV24-1 to TRBJ2-7; a weak D match, TRBD2 (6 bases). V lost 0 bases and J lost 5, with 13 bases in between. CDR3 size: 15 residues. CDR1 is KGHDR and CDR2 is SFDVKD in the germline V gene. The CDR3 loop is CATSDLQAGLDEQYF. The CDR3 nucleotides are TGTGCCACCAGTGATTTGCAGGCGGGGTTGGACGAGCAGTACTTC.

This rearrangement joins TRBV6-2 or TRBV6-3 to TRBJ1-2; perhaps TRBD1 as D (5 bases). Trimming took 2 bases from V and 4 from J, leaving 26 bases between them. Germline-derived CDR1 and CDR2 are MNHEY and SVGEGT. CDR3 length: 19 amino acids. This CDR3 reads CASSYGARNSKANSYGYTF. The DNA for the CDR3 is TGTGCCAGCAGTTACGGGGCCAGAAACAGCAAGGCGAATTCCTATGGCTACACCTTC.

The chain links TRBV12-3 or TRBV12-4 to TRBJ1-2; D may be TRBD1 (6 bases). Deletions cut 6 bases from V and 4 bases from J, with 12 bases between. The CDR3 covers 13 residues. The CDR3 DNA reads TGTGCCAGCAGGCCCCCACAGGGCTATGGCTACACCTTC. Translated, it gives CASRPPQGYGYTF.

This CDR3 is CASSPGERGMGDTQYF. DNA for the CDR3: TGTGCCAGCAGCCCCGGGGAGCGGGGGATGGGAGATACGCAGTATTTT. V gene TRBV11-3 combines with J gene TRBJ2-3; 8 nucleotides agree with TRBD2. The germline gives CDR1 SGHNT, CDR2 YENEEA. The CDR3 extends over 16 amino acids. The V segment lost 5 bases and the J segment 5 bases; nucleotides outside the gene matches: 12.

The chain couples TRBV6-5 to TRBJ1-1; the D gene is possibly TRBD1 (6 bases). The CDR3 spans 14 residues. V was clipped by 0 bases and J by 8 bases, with 13 bases between them. The germline gives CDR1 MNHEY, CDR2 SVGAGI. Here the CDR3 reads CASSYSEGGSEAFF. CDR3 sequence (DNA): TGTGCCAGCAGTTACTCGGAGGGGGGGTCGGAAGCTTTCTTT.

The rearrangement uses TRBV2 and TRBJ1-6; 8 nucleotides match TRBD1. Trimming removed 3 bases from V and 7 bases from J; junction bases left unmatched: 2. The germline V gene has CDR1 SNHLY and CDR2 FYNNEI. This CDR3 has 14 residues. The CDR3 DNA reads TGTGCCAGCAGTGAGCAGGGGGCGAATTCACCCCTCCACTTT. Translation gives CASSEQGANSPLHF.

The chain is built from TRBV5-1 and TRBJ2-3, with TRBD2 matching over 13 bases. This CDR3 is 16 amino acids long. CDR1 and CDR2 from the germline V gene are SGHRS and YFSETQ. The trim removed 4 bases at V and 5 bases at J, leaving 7 bases unmatched. CDR3 nucleotide sequence: TGCGCCAGCAGCGAGGACCGACTAGCGGGGGGAGATACGCAGTATTTT. This encodes CASSEDRLAGGDTQYF.

This clone was seen just once. This chain joins TRBV7-8 and TRBJ2-1, with 8 bases fitting TRBD2. The trim removed 2 bases at V and 9 bases at J, leaving 9 bases unmatched. This CDR3 has 15 residues. Germline CDR1 and CDR2: SGHVS and FQNEAQ. The CDR3 loop reads CASSLFGGGRGEQFF. CDR3 nucleotide sequence: TGTGCCAGCAGCTTATTCGGCGGGGGGCGAGGTGAGCAGTTCTTC.

This clone has a handful of counts. The chain combines TRBV19 with TRBJ1-5, with 7 bases identical to TRBD1. CDR3 length: 17 residues. Unmatched junction bases numbered 13, after V lost 4 bases and J lost 4 bases. Germline values: CDR1 LNHDA, CDR2 SQIVND (reference sequence). CDR3: CASSTDGGGIRNQPQHF. The CDR3, as DNA: TGTGCCAGTAGTACCGATGGAGGGGGCATAAGGAATCAGCCCCAGCATTTT. The variable domain in full, completed from reference TRBV19 and TRBJ1-5, reads DGGITQSPKYLFRKEGQNVTLSCEQNLNHDAMYWYRQDPGQGLRLIYYSQIVNDFQKGDIAEGYSVSREKKESFPLTVTSAQKNPTAFYLCASSTDGGGIRNQPQHFGDGTRLSIL.